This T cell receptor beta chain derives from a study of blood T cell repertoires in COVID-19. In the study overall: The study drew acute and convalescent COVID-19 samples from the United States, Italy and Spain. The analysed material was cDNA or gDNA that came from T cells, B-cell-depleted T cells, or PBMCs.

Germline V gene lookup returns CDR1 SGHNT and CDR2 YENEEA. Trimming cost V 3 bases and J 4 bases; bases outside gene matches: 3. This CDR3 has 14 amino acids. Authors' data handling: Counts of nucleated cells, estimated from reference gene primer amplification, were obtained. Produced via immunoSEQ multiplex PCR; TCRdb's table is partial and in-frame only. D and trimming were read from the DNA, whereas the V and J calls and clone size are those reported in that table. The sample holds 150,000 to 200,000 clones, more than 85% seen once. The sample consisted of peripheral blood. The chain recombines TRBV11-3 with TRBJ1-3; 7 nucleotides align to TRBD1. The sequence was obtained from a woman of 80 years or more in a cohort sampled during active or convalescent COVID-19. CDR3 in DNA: TGTGCCAGCAGCTTGCAGGGGGGAGGAAACACCATATATTTT. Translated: CASSLQGGGNTIYF.